The 23 T cell receptor beta chains given below trace back to one sample, sequenced in a study of blood T cell repertoires in COVID-19. Method: immunoSEQ multiplex PCR; TCRdb's copy keeps in-frame clones and lacks some. This table holds some 220,000 clones, roughly 84% found once. Sequencing was carried out using peripheral blood. Receptor source: a woman of 80 years or more with active or convalescent COVID-19.

The CDR3 region is CAWNYRRNTEAFF. CDR3 sequence (DNA): TGTGCCTGGAATTACAGGCGGAACACTGAAGCTTTCTTT. The chain couples TRBV30 to TRBJ1-1; the D gene is possibly TRBD1 (5 bases). The CDR3 extends over 13 amino acids. Trimming pared 4 bases from V and 1 base from J, leaving 10 bases between. The germline CDR1 and CDR2 sequences are GTSNPN and SVGIG (reference sequence).

The chain carries TRBV5-4 and TRBJ2-1; 15 bases agree with TRBD2. Trimming removed 4 bases from V and 8 bases from J; junction bases left unmatched: 4. The CDR3 is 15 amino acids. Germline V gene data show CDR1 as SGHNT and CDR2 as YYREEE (reference sequence). Here the CDR3 reads CASSRTSGGADEQFF. The CDR3 nucleotides are TGTGCCAGCAGCCGGACTAGCGGGGGGGCCGATGAGCAGTTCTTC.

This chain connects TRBV7-6 to TRBJ2-5, with 8 bases lining up with TRBD2. The V segment lost 5 bases and the J segment 5 bases; nucleotides outside the gene matches: 13. CDR3 size: 16 residues. Germline CDR1 is SGHVS and CDR2 is FNYEAQ. The DNA of the CDR3 is TGTGCCAGCAGCCCCTCCGACGCCGGGGGGGACGAGACCCAGTACTTC. Translation: CASSPSDAGGDETQYF.

This clone was counted a few times. Here the CDR3 reads CASSQDGDGTSGGESQETQYF. CDR3 sequence (DNA): TGCGCCAGCAGCCAAGACGGAGACGGGACTAGCGGGGGGGAATCGCAAGAGACCCAGTACTTC. V is TRBV4-1 and J is TRBJ2-5; 16 bases agree with TRBD2. Per the germline V gene, CDR1 is MGHRA and CDR2 is YSYEKL. The CDR3 has 21 amino acids. The V segment lost 0 bases and the J segment 2 bases; nucleotides outside the gene matches: 12.

The chain employs TRBV10-3 and TRBJ2-2, with D possibly TRBD1 on 6 matching bases. Trimming stripped 7 bases from V and 3 bases from J, with 15 bases between. Germline loops: CDR1 ENHRY, CDR2 SYGVKD. The CDR3 is made up of 15 amino acids. The CDR3 loop is CAIKAPDRDTGELFF. As DNA, the CDR3 is TGTGCCATCAAGGCCCCGGACAGAGACACCGGGGAGCTGTTTTTT.

J is TRBJ2-7 and V is TRBV7-2, with 7 bases identical to TRBD2. CDR3 length: 16 residues. The germline CDR1 and CDR2 sequences are SGHTA and FQGNSA. The ends lost 0 bases at V and 1 base at J; junction bases unmatched: 6. CDR3 loop: CASSLAQPSGSYEQYF. The CDR3 nucleotides are TGTGCCAGCAGCTTAGCGCAGCCTAGCGGTTCCTACGAGCAGTACTTC.

The genes are TRBV28 and TRBJ2-7, with TRBD1 matching 7 bases. Per germline, CDR1 MDHEN and CDR2 SYDVKM. V was pared by 7 bases and J by 1 base, with 7 bases of the junction left unmatched. The CDR3 length is 14 residues. The CDR3: CASKLKGQSYEQYF. CDR3 DNA sequence: TGTGCCAGCAAACTCAAGGGACAGTCCTACGAGCAGTACTTC.

This chain joins TRBV24-1 and TRBJ2-1, with 9 bases lining up with TRBD1. With 4 bases clipped from V and 7 bases from J, the junction kept 4 bases outside the gene matches. Germline V gene lookup returns CDR1 KGHDR and CDR2 SFDVKD. The CDR3 is 14 residues long. The CDR3 reads CATSEPGQGNEQFF. The CDR3 nucleotides are TGTGCCACCAGTGAGCCGGGACAGGGAAATGAGCAGTTCTTC.

In DNA, the CDR3 is TGTGCCAGCAGCTTAGGTACAAACAATGAGCAGTTCTTC. Encoded protein: CASSLGTNNEQFF. The chain links TRBV11-2 to TRBJ2-1; no clear D gene. V was cut by 1 base and J by 5 bases, with 6 bases left in between. Germline CDR1 reads SGHAT; CDR2 reads FQNNGV. The CDR3 is made up of 13 amino acids.

V and J are TRBV6-5 and TRBJ2-7, with a weak D call TRBD1 (5 bases). V shed 6 bases and J shed 3 bases, with 6 bases lying between them. The germline gives CDR1 MNHEY, CDR2 SVGAGI. CDR3 length: 11 amino acids. In DNA, the CDR3 is TGTGCCAGCAGGGGGCTCTACGAGCAGTACTTC. Translating gives CASRGLYEQYF.

The J gene is TRBJ2-1, the V gene TRBV19; TRBD1 matches 7 bases. Germline CDR1 reads LNHDA; CDR2 reads SQIVND (reference sequence). J gave up 4 bases and V 6 bases, and 9 bases lay outside the gene matches. This CDR3 spans 15 amino acids. CDR3 nucleotides: TGTGCCAGTAGCCCTGGGACAGACGTATACAATGAGCAGTTCTTC. Protein: CASSPGTDVYNEQFF.

The chain uses TRBV7-2 and TRBJ2-3, with 11 bases identical to TRBD2. The CDR3 is made up of 18 amino acids. Germline V gene sequence: CDR1 SGHTA, CDR2 FQGNSA. Unmatched junction bases numbered 12, after V lost 5 bases and J lost 2 bases. CDR3 in DNA: TGTGCCAGCAGCGCGCGGACTAGCGGGCCGTCGTTCACAGATACGCAGTATTTT. Its translation is CASSARTSGPSFTDTQYF.

V and J are TRBV30 and TRBJ1-3, with TRBD1 as a possible D gene (6 bases). Germline V gene lookup returns CDR1 GTSNPN and CDR2 SVGIG (reference sequence). With 2 bases removed from V and 0 bases from J, the gap between germline ends came to 14 bases. The CDR3 length is 16 residues. In nucleotides, the CDR3 is TGTGCCTGGAGTACAAGGGTCAGGGGCTCTGGAAACACCATATATTTT. It codes for CAWSTRVRGSGNTIYF.

The genes are TRBV3-1 (or the pseudogene TRBV3-2) and TRBJ1-1, with D possibly matching TRBD1 (5 bases). The V and J ends lost 0 bases and 2 bases respectively, with 10 bases between them. The CDR3 has 15 amino acids. Germline CDR1 and CDR2: LGHDT and YNNKEL (reference sequence). CDR3 in amino acids: CASSQDRVGNTEAFF. The CDR3 DNA reads TGTGCCAGCAGCCAAGACAGGGTCGGTAACACTGAAGCTTTCTTT.

The rearrangement uses TRBV7-2 and TRBJ2-7, with TRBD2 matching 7 bases. The V segment lost 2 bases and the J segment 0 bases; nucleotides outside the gene matches: 4. CDR1 and CDR2 (germline): SGHTA, FQGNSA. The CDR3 runs 15 residues. This CDR3 is CASSLFRGGSYEQYF. The DNA for the CDR3 is TGTGCCAGCAGCTTATTCCGCGGGGGCTCCTACGAGCAGTACTTC.

The chain recombines TRBV5-4 with TRBJ2-7; possible D gene TRBD1, 6 bases. This CDR3 is 14 amino acids long. The V and J ends lost 4 bases and 6 bases respectively, with 17 bases between them. Germline V lookup: CDR1 SGHNT, CDR2 YYREEE (reference sequence). The CDR3 DNA follows: TGTGCCAGCAGCCCGGGAAGCAGGGGAAGCGAGCAGTACTTC. This translates into CASSPGSRGSEQYF.

The chain carries TRBV3-1 (or the pseudogene TRBV3-2) and TRBJ2-3; 8 positions match TRBD2. Germline V CDR1 and CDR2: LGHDT, YNNKEL (reference sequence). V was clipped by 4 bases and J by 0 bases; unmatched bases: 3. The CDR3 has 15 residues. The CDR3 reads CASSPTGGSTDTQYF. The CDR3 DNA is TGTGCCAGCAGCCCCACGGGGGGGAGCACAGATACGCAGTATTTT.

This clone was observed once. The chain carries TRBV18 and TRBJ1-5, with TRBD1 identical over 8 bases. The germline gives CDR1 KGHSH, CDR2 LQKENI. CDR3 length: 15 residues. V was clipped by 3 bases and J by 2 bases; unmatched bases: 3. The CDR3 here is CASSPSGQGNQPQHF. The CDR3 DNA reads TGTGCCAGCTCACCCTCGGGACAGGGCAATCAGCCCCAGCATTTT.

In its sample, this clone was seen a few times. The J gene is TRBJ2-7, the V gene TRBV27, with a tentative D call TRBD2 (5 bases). CDR3 length: 11 residues. The V end lost 7 bases, the J end lost 6 bases, and 10 bases lay between the germline ends. CDR1 MNHEY and CDR2 SMNVEV come from the germline V gene (reference sequence). In DNA form, the CDR3 reads TGTGCCAGCACTAAGGCGGGCGAGCAGTACTTC. Amino acids: CASTKAGEQYF.

The chain couples TRBV9 to TRBJ1-1; D ambiguous. This CDR3 is built from 14 residues. The V end lost 0 bases, the J end lost 2 bases, and 8 bases lay between the germline ends. Germline V CDR1 and CDR2: SGDLS, YYNGEE. Here the CDR3 reads CASSVGQVNTEAFF. As DNA, the CDR3 is TGTGCCAGCAGCGTAGGGCAGGTCAACACTGAAGCTTTCTTT.

The rearrangement joins TRBV28 to TRBJ2-7; D unresolved. V dropped 6 bases and J dropped 3 bases, with 9 bases sitting between them. CDR3 length: 12 amino acids. In germline, CDR1 is MDHEN, CDR2 SYDVKM. CDR3 loop: CASRSELYEQYF. The CDR3 region has the DNA TGTGCCAGCAGGAGTGAGCTCTACGAGCAGTACTTC. Supplemented by reference TRBV28 and TRBJ2-7, the full variable domain reads DVKVTQSSRYLVKRTGEKVFLECVQDMDHENMFWYRQDPGLGLRLIYFSYDVKMKEKGDIPEGYSVSREKKERFSLILESASTNQTSMYLCASRSELYEQYFGPGTRLTVT.

CDR3 nucleotide sequence: TGTGCCAGCAGTTTAACACAGGGGCCCTACGAGCAGTACTTC. It is translated as CASSLTQGPYEQYF. This chain links TRBV28 with TRBJ2-7; 7 bases align to TRBD1. The germline V gene has CDR1 MDHEN and CDR2 SYDVKM. The CDR3 is 14 amino acids. V was clipped by 2 bases and J by 2 bases; unmatched bases: 3.

A few counts support this clone. The CDR3 here is CASSLLDSLGHQPQHF. In DNA, the CDR3 is TGTGCCAGCAGTTTATTGGACTCCCTAGGCCATCAGCCCCAGCATTTT. V is TRBV27 and J is TRBJ1-5; D is ambiguous. The germline CDR1 and CDR2 sequences are MNHEY and SMNVEV (reference sequence). This CDR3 has 16 residues. V was clipped by 1 base and J by 5 bases, with 15 bases between them.